This T cell receptor beta chain originates from a study of T cell responses to AZD1222 COVID-19 vaccine. Findings and limits, study-wide: Targets within unmutated variant regions were reportedly found for nearly half of spike-specific TCRs. Spike was spanned by vaccine-associated CD4 TCRs, which were dominant at 160-218 and 743-854. Breadth and depth of Spike-specific TCRs rose after two AZD1222 doses.

Here immunoSEQ multiplex PCR was the method, and the copy in TCRdb shows in-frame clones only, minus some. This sample has 190,000 or so clones, with under 95% found just once. Worth noting for this clone: Its antigen is unknown.

Germline V CDR1 and CDR2: SGHRS, YFSETQ. Trimming shortened V by 4 bases and J by 1 base, and 11 bases separated the two germline ends. The CDR3 is made up of 14 amino acids. The sequence derives from an adult who received the AZD1222 COVID-19 vaccine. This rearrangement joins TRBV5-1 to TRBJ1-1; possible D gene TRBD1, 5 bases. The sequencing used peripheral blood, collected 28 days after the second AZD1222 dose. This CDR3 is CASSTGAGNTEAFF. In nucleotides, the CDR3 is TGCGCCAGCAGCACCGGGGCGGGGAACACTGAAGCTTTCTTT.